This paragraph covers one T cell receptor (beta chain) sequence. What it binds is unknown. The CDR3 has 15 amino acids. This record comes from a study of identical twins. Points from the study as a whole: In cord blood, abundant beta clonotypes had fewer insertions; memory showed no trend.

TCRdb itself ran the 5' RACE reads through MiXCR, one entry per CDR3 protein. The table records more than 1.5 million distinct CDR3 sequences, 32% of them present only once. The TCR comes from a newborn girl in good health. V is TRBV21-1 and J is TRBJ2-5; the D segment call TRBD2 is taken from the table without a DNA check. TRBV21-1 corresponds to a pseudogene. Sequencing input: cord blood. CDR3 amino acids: CASSNVTTLSGTQYF. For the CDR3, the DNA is TGTGCCAGCAGCAATGTGACTACGCTATCAGGGACCCAGTACTTC.